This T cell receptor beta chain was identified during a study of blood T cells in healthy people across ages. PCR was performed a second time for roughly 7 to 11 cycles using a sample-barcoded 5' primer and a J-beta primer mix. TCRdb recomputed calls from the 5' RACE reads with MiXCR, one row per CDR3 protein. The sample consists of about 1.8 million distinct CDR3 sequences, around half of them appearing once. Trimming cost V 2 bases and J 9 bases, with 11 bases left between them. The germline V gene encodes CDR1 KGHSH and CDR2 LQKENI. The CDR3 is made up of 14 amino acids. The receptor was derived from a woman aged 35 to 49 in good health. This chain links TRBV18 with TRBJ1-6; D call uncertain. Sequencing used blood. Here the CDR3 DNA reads TGTGCCAGCTCACCAGAAGTAGTCAGTTCACCCCTCCACTTT. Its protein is CASSPEVVSSPLHF.